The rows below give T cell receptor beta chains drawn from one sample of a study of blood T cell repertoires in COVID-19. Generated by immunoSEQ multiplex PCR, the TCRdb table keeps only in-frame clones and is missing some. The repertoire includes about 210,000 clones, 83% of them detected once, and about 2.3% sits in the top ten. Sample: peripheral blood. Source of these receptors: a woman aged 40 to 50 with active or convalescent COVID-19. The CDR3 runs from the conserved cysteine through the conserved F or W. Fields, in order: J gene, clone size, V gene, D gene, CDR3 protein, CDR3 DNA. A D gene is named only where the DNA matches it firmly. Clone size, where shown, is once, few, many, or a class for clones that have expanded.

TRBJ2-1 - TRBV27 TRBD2 CASSWGAGGNYNEQFF TGTGCCAGCAGTTGGGGAGCGGGAGGCAACTACAATGAGCAGTTCTTC
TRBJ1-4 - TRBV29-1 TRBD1 CSVEVGQVEKLFF TGCAGCGTTGAGGTGGGACAGGTTGAAAAACTGTTTTTT
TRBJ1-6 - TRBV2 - CASIPDLGALDNSPLHF TGTGCCAGCATCCCCGACCTAGGGGCGCTAGACAATTCACCCCTCCACTTT
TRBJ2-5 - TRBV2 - CASSRTRSLQETQYF TGTGCCAGCAGCCGAACCAGATCCCTCCAAGAGACCCAGTACTTC
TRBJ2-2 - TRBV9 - CASSRNTGELFF TGTGCCAGCAGCCGGAACACCGGGGAGCTGTTTTTT
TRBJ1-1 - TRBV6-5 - CASSYHRGGSAFF TGTGCCAGCAGTTATCACCGGGGGGGTTCAGCTTTCTTT
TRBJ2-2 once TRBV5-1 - CASSFTGEEDTGELFF TGCGCCAGCAGCTTCACAGGGGAGGAGGACACCGGGGAGCTGTTTTTT
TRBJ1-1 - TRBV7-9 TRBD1 CASSWVTGRTEAFF TGTGCCAGCAGCTGGGTGACAGGGAGAACTGAAGCTTTCTTT
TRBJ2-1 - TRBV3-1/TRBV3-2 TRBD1 CASSPRTGSYNEQFF TGTGCCAGCAGCCCTCGGACAGGTTCCTACAATGAGCAGTTCTTC
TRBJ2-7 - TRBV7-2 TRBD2 CASSLGPGGVYEQYF TGTGCCAGCAGCTTAGGGCCGGGGGGTGTCTACGAGCAGTACTTC